These T cell receptor beta chains were read from a single sample in a study of neurological immune-mediated disorders. TCRdb fed the 5' RACE reads into MiXCR, producing one record per CDR3 protein. The table has roughly 53,000 distinct CDR3 sequences, roughly 8.3% seen once. Sequencing was done on a sample of PBMCs. These receptors came from a woman in her forties in good health. CDR3s include the opening cysteine and the closing phenylalanine or tryptophan. A D gene is named only where the DNA matches it firmly. Where a row states a size, it is once, few, many or the class of an expanded clone; other rows omit it.

clone_size	d_call	cdr3_length	j_call	v_call	cdr3_nt	cdr3_aa
few	NA	14	TRBJ2-3	TRBV2	TGTGCCAGCAGTGGGGGGACTTTCACAGATACGCAGTATTTT	CASSGGTFTDTQYF
many	TRBD1	13	TRBJ1-1	TRBV29-1	TGCAGCGTAGCCCGGGACAGGAACACTGAAGCTTTCTTT	CSVARDRNTEAFF
many	NA	17	TRBJ2-2	TRBV5-1	TGCGCCAGCAGCCCGAGTCCCCCGGATAGCAGTGCCGGGGAGCTGTTTTTT	CASSPSPPDSSAGELFF
NA	NA	13	TRBJ1-1	TRBV3-1	TGTGCCAGCAGCCAAGATGCCCAGACTGAAGCTTTCTTT	CASSQDAQTEAFF
few	NA	13	TRBJ2-5	TRBV29-1	TGCAGCGCGGCAGGACGGTTACAAGAGACCCAGTACTTC	CSAAGRLQETQYF
few	NA	15	TRBJ1-1	TRBV18	TGTGCCAGCTCACCACCCTCAGGGCCGGGCACTGAAGCTTTCTTT	CASSPPSGPGTEAFF
many	TRBD1	16	TRBJ2-4	TRBV9	TGTGCCAGCAGCGAGCGGACAGGGGGCTTGGAAAACATTCAGTACTTC	CASSERTGGLENIQYF
few	TRBD1	13	TRBJ2-1	TRBV5-5	TGTGCCAGCAGCGTCGGTCCGGACAGGGAGCAGTTCTTC	CASSVGPDREQFF
NA	NA	19	TRBJ1-3	TRBV5-1	TGCGCCAGCAGCGCAACCGGACAGTCCTCCTTTTATTCTGGAAACACCATATATTTT	CASSATGQSSFYSGNTIYF
many	TRBD1	16	TRBJ1-2	TRBV4-3	TGCGCCAGCAGCCGACATGGGACAGGCGATAACTATGGCTACACCTTC	CASSRHGTGDNYGYTF
NA	TRBD1	13	TRBJ2-5	TRBV5-6	TGTGCCAGCAGCCCCGGGACAGGAAAGACCCAGTACTTC	CASSPGTGKTQYF
many	NA	13	TRBJ2-3	TRBV5-6	TGTGCCAGCACCGTTGCTAGCGAAGATACGCAGTATTTT	CASTVASEDTQYF
many	NA	12	TRBJ1-2	TRBV12-3/TRBV12-4	TGTGCCAGCAGTTTGGGCTTCTATGGCTACACCTTC	CASSLGFYGYTF
few	NA	15	TRBJ1-3	TRBV7-3	TGTGCCAGCAGCTTAACAGGGAGCTCTGGAAACACCATATATTTT	CASSLTGSSGNTIYF
many	NA	13	TRBJ1-1	TRBV7-2	TGTGCCAGCAGCTCCTTGAACCCCACTGAAGCTTTCTTT	CASSSLNPTEAFF
many	TRBD1	16	TRBJ1-2	TRBV27	TGTGCCAGCAGTTGGGGACAGGGGGAAGGTAGCTATGGCTACACCTTC	CASSWGQGEGSYGYTF
many	TRBD1	18	TRBJ2-1	TRBV29-1	TGCAGCGTTGTCCCTCTGGGACAGGGGGTGTTACCTTACAATGAGCAGTTCTTC	CSVVPLGQGVLPYNEQFF
many	NA	14	TRBJ1-3	TRBV27	TGTGCCAGGGCCGGGGGGGGCTCTGGAAACACCATATATTTT	CARAGGGSGNTIYF
many	NA	15	TRBJ2-1	TRBV20-1	TGCAGTGCCCGGGTGGGCGGGACCTCCTACAATGAGCAGTTCTTC	CSARVGGTSYNEQFF
many	NA	15	TRBJ1-1	TRBV3-1	TGTGCCAGCAGGAGACAGCATTTAATGAACACTGAAGCTTTCTTT	CASRRQHLMNTEAFF
many	NA	12	TRBJ1-2	TRBV20-1	TGCAGTGCTAGAGGGGCAGGGGACGGCTACACCTTC	CSARGAGDGYTF
many	TRBD1	15	TRBJ1-4	TRBV5-1	TGCGCCAGCAGCCTTACAGGGGGAAGAAATGAAAAACTGTTTTTT	CASSLTGGRNEKLFF
few	TRBD1	14	TRBJ1-1	TRBV7-2	TGTGCCAGCAGCTTTGGACAGGGTTTGACTGAAGCTTTCTTT	CASSFGQGLTEAFF
many	TRBD1	13	TRBJ1-5	TRBV19	TGTGCCACCTCACAGGGGGCTGGGCAGCCCCAGCATTTT	CATSQGAGQPQHF
many	NA	13	TRBJ1-1	TRBV5-1	TGCGCCAGCAGCTTCGGACAGAACACTGAAGCTTTCTTT	CASSFGQNTEAFF
many	TRBD1	16	TRBJ1-1	TRBV20-1	TGCAGTGCTCCCGTCCCGGGACAGGGGTTGAACACTGAAGCTTTCTTT	CSAPVPGQGLNTEAFF
few	NA	15	TRBJ2-3	TRBV7-2	TGTGCCAGCAGCTTAGCCTCCGGGAAGGGAGATACGCAGTATTTT	CASSLASGKGDTQYF
many	NA	17	TRBJ1-2	TRBV9	TGTGCCAGCAGCGTGAGACCCTACCTCCAGGTTGACTATGGCTACACCTTC	CASSVRPYLQVDYGYTF
many	NA	16	TRBJ1-6	TRBV10-3	TGTGCCATCAGTGATACGCTTGGCCAGGTGGAGGGACCCCTCCACTTT	CAISDTLGQVEGPLHF
few	TRBD1	16	TRBJ2-5	TRBV20-1	TGCAGTGCTCCCCGCCCCGGGACAGGGTGGCAAGAGACCCAGTACTTC	CSAPRPGTGWQETQYF
NA	NA	15	TRBJ1-2	TRBV12-3/TRBV12-4	TGTGCCAAATCTTGGAGGGTAGCTACTAACTATGGCTACACCTTC	CAKSWRVATNYGYTF
many	NA	12	TRBJ1-1	TRBV29-1	TGCAGCGTGGCCCACACTTCCACTGAAGCTTTCTTT	CSVAHTSTEAFF
many	NA	14	TRBJ2-2	TRBV18	TGTGCCAGCTCACCACGACAAAACACCGGGGAGCTGTTTTTT	CASSPRQNTGELFF
many	NA	13	TRBJ2-5	TRBV30	TGTGCCTGGAGTGTGGCGGGGTCGGAGACCCAGTACTTC	CAWSVAGSETQYF
many	TRBD1	16	TRBJ2-3	TRBV7-2	TGTGCCAGCAGCATAGGGCGGGACAGGCTATCAGATACGCAGTATTTT	CASSIGRDRLSDTQYF
many	NA	15	TRBJ1-2	TRBV4-1	TGCGCCAGCAGCCAAGTGACAAGACTCAGGGATGGCTACACCTTC	CASSQVTRLRDGYTF
many	TRBD1	15	TRBJ2-5	TRBV5-1	TGCGCCAGCAGCTTGGAGGGGGCGTCCGGAGAGACCCAGTACTTC	CASSLEGASGETQYF
many	TRBD2	15	TRBJ2-1	TRBV19	TGTGCCAGTGCAAGCGGGAGGGAATTCTACAATGAGCAGTTCTTC	CASASGREFYNEQFF
few	NA	17	TRBJ2-4	TRBV5-1	TGCGCCAGCAGCTTATTAAACAGGGAAGCGGTCAAAAACATTCAGTACTTC	CASSLLNREAVKNIQYF
many	NA	15	TRBJ2-7	TRBV5-5	TGTGCCAGCAGCTTGTCGGTACACAGCTCCTACGAGCAGTACTTC	CASSLSVHSSYEQYF
many	TRBD1	16	TRBJ2-2	TRBV20-1	TGCAGTGCTAGGAGGGGGGGACAGGGGCGGACCGGGGAGCTGTTTTTT	CSARRGGQGRTGELFF
many	TRBD2	15	TRBJ2-3	TRBV18	TGTGCCAGCTCACTGGGACTAGCGGGAACCGATACGCAGTATTTT	CASSLGLAGTDTQYF
many	NA	16	TRBJ2-7	TRBV5-5	TGTGCCAGCAGCTTGTTGTTGAGGCGGAGCTCCTACGAGCAGTACTTC	CASSLLLRRSSYEQYF
many	TRBD2	16	TRBJ2-7	TRBV6-1	TGTGCCAGCAGTGAAGCCGGGCTAGCGGGTTCCTACGAGCAGTACTTC	CASSEAGLAGSYEQYF
many	NA	14	TRBJ2-2	TRBV10-2	TGCGCCAGCAGTGTGTCAGGGGTCACCGGGGAGCTGTTTTTT	CASSVSGVTGELFF
medium-sized	NA	14	TRBJ2-2	TRBV7-2	TGTGCCAGCAGATCAGGACCGAACACCGGGGAGCTGTTTTTT	CASRSGPNTGELFF
many	NA	16	TRBJ2-6	TRBV10-3	TGTGCCATCAGTGAAAGGAAAATCTCTGGGGCCAACGTCCTGACTTTC	CAISERKISGANVLTF
NA	TRBD2	15	TRBJ2-7	TRBV14	TGTGCCAGCAGCCACCCATGGGGGGGATACCACGAGCAGTACTTC	CASSHPWGGYHEQYF